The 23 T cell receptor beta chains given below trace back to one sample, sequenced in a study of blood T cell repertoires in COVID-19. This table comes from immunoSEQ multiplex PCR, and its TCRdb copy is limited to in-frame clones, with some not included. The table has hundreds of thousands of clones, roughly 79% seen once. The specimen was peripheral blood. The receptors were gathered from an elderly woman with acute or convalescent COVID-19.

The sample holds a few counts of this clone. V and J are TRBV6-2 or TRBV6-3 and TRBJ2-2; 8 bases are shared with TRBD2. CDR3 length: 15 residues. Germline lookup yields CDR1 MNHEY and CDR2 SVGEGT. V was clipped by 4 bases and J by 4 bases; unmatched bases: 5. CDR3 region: CASSFSGAFTGELFF. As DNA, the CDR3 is TGTGCCAGCAGTTTTAGCGGGGCGTTCACCGGGGAGCTGTTTTTT.

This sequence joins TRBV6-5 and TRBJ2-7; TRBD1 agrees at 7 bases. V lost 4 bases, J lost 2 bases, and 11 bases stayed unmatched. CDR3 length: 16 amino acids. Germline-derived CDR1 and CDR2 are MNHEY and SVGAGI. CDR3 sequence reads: CASSSTRDSRTYEQYF. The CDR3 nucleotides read TGTGCCAGCAGTTCAACCCGGGACAGTAGAACCTACGAGCAGTACTTC.

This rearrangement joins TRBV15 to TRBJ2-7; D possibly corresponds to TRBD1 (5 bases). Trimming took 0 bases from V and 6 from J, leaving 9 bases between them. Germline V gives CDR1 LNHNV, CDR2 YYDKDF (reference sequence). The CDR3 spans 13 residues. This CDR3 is CATSRDIRVEQYF. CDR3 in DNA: TGTGCCACCAGCAGAGATATCAGGGTCGAGCAGTACTTC.

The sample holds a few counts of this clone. In nucleotides, the CDR3 is TGTGCCAGCTCGGGAGGACAGGCAAGCTCTGGAAACACCATATATTTT. Translating it yields CASSGGQASSGNTIYF. The chain uses TRBV18 and TRBJ1-3; 7 bases map to TRBD1. Germline V gene lookup returns CDR1 KGHSH and CDR2 LQKENI. The CDR3 is made up of 16 amino acids. J gave up 0 bases and V 6 bases, and 8 bases lay outside the gene matches.

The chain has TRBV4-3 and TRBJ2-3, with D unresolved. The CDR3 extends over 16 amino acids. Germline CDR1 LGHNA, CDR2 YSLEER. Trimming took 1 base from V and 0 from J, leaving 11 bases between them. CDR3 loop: CASSQGRFESTDTQYF. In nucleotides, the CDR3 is TGCGCCAGCAGCCAAGGTCGTTTTGAGAGCACAGATACGCAGTATTTT.

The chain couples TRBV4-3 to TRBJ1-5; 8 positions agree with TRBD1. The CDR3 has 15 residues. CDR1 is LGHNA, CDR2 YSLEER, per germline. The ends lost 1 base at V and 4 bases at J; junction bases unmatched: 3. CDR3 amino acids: CASSQARGPNQPQHF. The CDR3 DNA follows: TGCGCCAGCAGCCAAGCCAGGGGGCCTAATCAGCCCCAGCATTTT.

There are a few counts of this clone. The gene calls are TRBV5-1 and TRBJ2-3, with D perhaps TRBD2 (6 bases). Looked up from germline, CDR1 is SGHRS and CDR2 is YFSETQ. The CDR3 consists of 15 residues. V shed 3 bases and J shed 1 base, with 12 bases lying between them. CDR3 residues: CASSWRGTGTDTQYF. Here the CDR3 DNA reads TGCGCCAGCAGCTGGAGGGGAACAGGCACAGATACGCAGTATTTT.

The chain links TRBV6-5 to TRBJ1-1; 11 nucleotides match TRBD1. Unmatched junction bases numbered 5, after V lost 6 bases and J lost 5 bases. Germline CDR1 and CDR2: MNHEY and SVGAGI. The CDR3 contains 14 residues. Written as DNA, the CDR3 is TGTGCCAGCAGCCACGGACAGGGGGCAACTGAAGCTTTCTTT. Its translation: CASSHGQGATEAFF.

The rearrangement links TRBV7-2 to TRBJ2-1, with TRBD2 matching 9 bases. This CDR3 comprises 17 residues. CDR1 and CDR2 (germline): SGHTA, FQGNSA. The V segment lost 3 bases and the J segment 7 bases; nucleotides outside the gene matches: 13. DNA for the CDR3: TGTGCCAGCAGCTTGGCGGAGGGGACTAGCTCGGGAAATGAGCAGTTCTTC. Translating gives CASSLAEGTSSGNEQFF.

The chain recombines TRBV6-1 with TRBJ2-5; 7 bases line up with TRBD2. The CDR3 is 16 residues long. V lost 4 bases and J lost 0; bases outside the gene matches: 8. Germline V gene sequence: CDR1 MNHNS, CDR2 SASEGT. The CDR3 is CASSAGTNRYQETQYF. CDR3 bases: TGTGCCAGCAGTGCAGGGACTAACAGGTACCAAGAGACCCAGTACTTC.

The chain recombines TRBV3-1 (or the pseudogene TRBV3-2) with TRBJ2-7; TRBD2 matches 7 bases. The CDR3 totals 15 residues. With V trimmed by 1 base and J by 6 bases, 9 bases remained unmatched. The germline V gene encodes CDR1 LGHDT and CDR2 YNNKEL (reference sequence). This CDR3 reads CASSQAASGGSEQYF. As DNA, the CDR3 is TGTGCCAGCAGCCAAGCTGCTAGCGGAGGTAGCGAGCAGTACTTC.

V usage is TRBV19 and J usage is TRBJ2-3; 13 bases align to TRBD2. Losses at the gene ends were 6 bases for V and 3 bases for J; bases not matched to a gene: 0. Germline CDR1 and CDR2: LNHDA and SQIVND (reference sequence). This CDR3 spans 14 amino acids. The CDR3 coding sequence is TGTGCCAGTAGGACTAGCGGGAGGACAGATACGCAGTATTTT. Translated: CASRTSGRTDTQYF.

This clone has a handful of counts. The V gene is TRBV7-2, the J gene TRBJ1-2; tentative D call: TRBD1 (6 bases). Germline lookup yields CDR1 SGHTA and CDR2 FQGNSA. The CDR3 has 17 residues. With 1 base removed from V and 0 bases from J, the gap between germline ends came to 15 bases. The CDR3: CASSLGGRGNPNYGYTF. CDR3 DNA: TGTGCCAGCAGCTTAGGGGGCAGGGGCAATCCTAACTATGGCTACACCTTC.

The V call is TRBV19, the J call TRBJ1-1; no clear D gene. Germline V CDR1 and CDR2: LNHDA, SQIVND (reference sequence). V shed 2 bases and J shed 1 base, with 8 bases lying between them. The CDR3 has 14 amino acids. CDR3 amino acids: CASSIIVQNTEAFF. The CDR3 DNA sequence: TGTGCCAGTAGTATAATAGTTCAGAACACTGAAGCTTTCTTT.

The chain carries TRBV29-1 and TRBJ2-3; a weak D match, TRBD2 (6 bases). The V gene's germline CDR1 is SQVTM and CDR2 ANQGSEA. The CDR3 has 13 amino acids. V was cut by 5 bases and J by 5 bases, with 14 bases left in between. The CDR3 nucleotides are TGCAGCGTTATGGGGGGATGGTTAGATACGCAGTATTTT. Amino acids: CSVMGGWLDTQYF.

CDR3 amino acids: CASHAGTGVRNEKLFF. The CDR3 region has the DNA TGTGCCAGCCACGCCGGGACAGGGGTTCGGAATGAAAAACTGTTTTTT. This chain joins TRBV18 and TRBJ1-4, with TRBD1 matching over 10 bases. V shed 8 bases, J shed 5 bases, and the junction held 11 bases outside the gene matches. The CDR3 spans 16 residues. Germline CDR1 KGHSH, CDR2 LQKENI.

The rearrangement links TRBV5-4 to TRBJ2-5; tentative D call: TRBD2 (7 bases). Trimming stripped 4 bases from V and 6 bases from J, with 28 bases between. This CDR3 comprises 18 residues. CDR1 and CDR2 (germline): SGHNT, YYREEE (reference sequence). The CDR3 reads CASSPTTRLTLRGQTQYF. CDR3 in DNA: TGTGCCAGCAGCCCCACGACCCGACTAACCTTGCGGGGGCAGACCCAGTACTTC.

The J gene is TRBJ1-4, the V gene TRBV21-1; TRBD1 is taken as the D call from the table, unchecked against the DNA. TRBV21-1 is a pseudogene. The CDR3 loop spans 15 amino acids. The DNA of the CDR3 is TGTGCCAGCAGCAAAGCTTCAGCAACTAATGAAAAACTGTTTTTT. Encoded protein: CASSKASATNEKLFF.

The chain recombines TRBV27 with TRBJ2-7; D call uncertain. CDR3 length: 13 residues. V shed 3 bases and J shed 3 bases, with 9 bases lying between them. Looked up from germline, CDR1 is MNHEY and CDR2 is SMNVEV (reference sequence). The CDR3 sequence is CASSFRPYYEQYF. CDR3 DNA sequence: TGTGCCAGCAGTTTCAGGCCCTACTACGAGCAGTACTTC.

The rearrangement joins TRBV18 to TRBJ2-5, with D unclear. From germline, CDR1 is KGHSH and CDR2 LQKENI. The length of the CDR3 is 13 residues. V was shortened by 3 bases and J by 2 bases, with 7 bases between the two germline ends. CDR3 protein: CASSPLGQETQYF. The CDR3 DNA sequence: TGTGCCAGCTCACCTCTCGGTCAAGAGACCCAGTACTTC.

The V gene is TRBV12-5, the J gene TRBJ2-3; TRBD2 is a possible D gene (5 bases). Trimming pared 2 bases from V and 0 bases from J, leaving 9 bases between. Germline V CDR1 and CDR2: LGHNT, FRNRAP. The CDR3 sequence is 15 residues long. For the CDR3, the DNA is TGTGCTAGTGGTTTGAAAGCGGCTAGCACAGATACGCAGTATTTT. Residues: CASGLKAASTDTQYF. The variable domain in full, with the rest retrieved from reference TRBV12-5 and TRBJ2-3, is DARVTQTPRHKVTEMGQEVTMRCQPILGHNTVFWYRQTMMQGLELLAYFRNRAPLDDSGMPKDRFSAEMPDATLATLKIQPSEPRDSAVYFCASGLKAASTDTQYFGPGTRLTVL.

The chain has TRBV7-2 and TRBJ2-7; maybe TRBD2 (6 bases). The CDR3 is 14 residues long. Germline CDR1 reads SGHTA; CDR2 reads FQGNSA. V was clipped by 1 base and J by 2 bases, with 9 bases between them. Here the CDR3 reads CASSLDGGAYEQYF. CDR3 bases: TGTGCCAGCAGCTTAGACGGCGGGGCCTACGAGCAGTACTTC. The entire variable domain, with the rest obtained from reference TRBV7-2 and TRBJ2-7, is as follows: GAGVSQSPSNKVTEKGKDVELRCDPISGHTALYWYRQSLGQGLEFLIYFQGNSAPDKSGLPSDRFSAERTGGSVSTLTIQRTQQEDSAVYLCASSLDGGAYEQYFGPGTRLTVT.

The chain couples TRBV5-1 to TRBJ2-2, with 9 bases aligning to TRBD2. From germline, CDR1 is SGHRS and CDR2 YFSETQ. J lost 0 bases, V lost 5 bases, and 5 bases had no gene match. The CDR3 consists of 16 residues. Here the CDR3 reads CASRPIAGANTGELFF. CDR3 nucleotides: TGCGCCAGCAGACCCATAGCGGGAGCGAACACCGGGGAGCTGTTTTTT.